This T cell receptor beta chain was observed in a study of cytomegalovirus exposure and HLA in healthy donors listed by TCRdb under 2017. For context, the study as a whole: According to a later analysis, the approximately 120 validation repertoires were produced on the same platform as the 666 repertoires of the first cohort. High-throughput TCR immunosequencing, statistical association of individual TCRs with disease status, and machine learning were combined to predict cytomegalovirus infection status. The study aimed to test whether signatures of past pathogen exposure could be identified by cataloging public T cell receptors. A separate validation cohort of approximately 120 different subjects was used in addition to the approximately 610-subject first cohort. The research as a whole found: A few of the identified cytomegalovirus-associated TCR beta chains were confirmed in vitro to be specific for cytomegalovirus antigens. The classifier was reported to diagnose cytomegalovirus status with high specificity and sensitivity in both the original cohort and the validation cohort. Most TCR sequences were seen in very few donors, while some public TCRs were found in many individuals. Of the cluster scores, 90% to 95% were above 0 in a later analysis, which found that TCRs clustered in the first cohort also tended to co-occur in the roughly 130 validation repertoires. The validation cohort had no HLA typing available for a later analysis, so co-occurrence within that cohort was assessed over all 120 or so repertoires. The study listed around 160 TCR beta chains as associated with cytomegalovirus. It was suggested by the authors that the approach could potentially be generalized to other disease states and immunological phenotypes.

The germline V end is reduced by 4 bases and the J end by 0 bases; junction bases left unmatched: 14. The CDR3, cysteine through phenylalanine, is 18 amino acids long. The kept DNA is CDR3 alone, 54 bases in frame from the first base. The germline V gene sets CDR1 to SGHTA and CDR2 to FQGNSA. Library generation was performed with the immunoSEQ multiplex PCR assay. In the paper's pipeline: A statistical classification framework was built to diagnose cytomegalovirus status from the catalog of TCR beta chain sequences. TCRdb holds this immuneACCESS table with in-frame rearrangements only. Some clones are missing; in checked studies, unresolved V genes explain under half, and the rest has no known cause. The V and J calls and clone size come from that table; D and trimming were worked out from the DNA. This sample lists tens of thousands of clones; 90% to 95% were detected once. More than 0.65% of the sample is in the top ten clones.

The donors were included in the validation cohort of 130 or so subjects, a group kept apart from the approximately 690-subject first cohort. Regarding this clone: The antigen it recognizes is unknown. Per-base quality was not reported, and no clone a single base away is much larger than it.

The clonotype comes from a young woman in good health and CMV-seronegative. The material sequenced was PBMCs. In this chain, TRBV7-2 is recombined with TRBJ1-1; 7 bases in between match TRBD1. The CDR3 region has the sequence CASSSPLDRAGMNTEAFF. In nucleotide form, the sequence is TGTGCCAGCAGCTCGCCCCTTGACAGGGCTGGGATGAACACTGAAGCTTTCTTT.